This T cell receptor (beta chain) is from a study of T-cell memory formation after mild COVID-19 (dated by TCRdb to the early 2020s). Looking at the study overall: TCR sequence clusters from the two donors were largely donor specific. In a couple of donors, T-cell clones that expanded and contracted after mild COVID-19 were followed by sequencing TCRalpha and TCRbeta repertoires longitudinally. Two young, previously healthy adult volunteers made up the cohort, one male and one female.

Data came from an Illumina NovaSeq 6000. cDNA libraries for TCRalpha and TCRbeta were prepared by 5'RACE using constant-segment primers, with sample barcodes and unique molecular identifiers added. RNA was extracted from every sample with Trizol reagent. Library amplification was performed in two PCR steps, and a second sample barcode and Illumina TruSeq adapters were introduced in the second step. Libraries were sequenced on an Illumina NovaSeq with 2 x 150 bp paired-end reads. In the source study's methods: With migec v1.2.7, reads were demultiplexed and then collapsed into UMI-guided consensus sequences. Using mixcr v2.1.11, UMI consensuses were aligned to TRA and TRB V and J templates and then assembled into clonotypes. A clonotype was counted as expanded or contracted only when both edgeR and NoisET called the clonotype significant, with the noise models trained on biological replicates. For edgeR calls, the cutoffs were a false discovery rate-adjusted p below 0.01 and a log2 fold-change threshold of 1. PCA with hierarchical clustering of max-normalized trajectories of the 1000 most abundant clonotypes was used as exploratory dynamics analysis. Each responding clone was given a CD4 or CD8 phenotype based on the CD4+ and CD8+ repertoires, which had been sequenced separately. TCRdb ran its own pipeline on the public reads, namely fastp trimming at Q25 and MiXCR clone calling, and kept in-frame beta chains. Rows matching on CDR3 protein sequence are summarized as one entry with the most common DNA and genes. None of the V and J calls come from the authors' own analysis; TCRdb made them. In this sample the table shows 50,000 or so distinct CDR3 sequences, roughly a quarter of which occur a single time. Together, the top ten hold roughly two fifths of the sample.

Ficoll-Paque density gradient centrifugation was the method used to isolate PBMCs. V and J are truncated by 2 bases and 6 bases respectively, leaving an intervening sequence of 14 bases. From a lookup of the germline V gene (reference sequence), CDR1 and CDR2 are SEHNR and FQNEAQ. The cysteine opens and the phenylalanine closes a CDR3 of 15 amino acids. Only the CDR3 region is kept as DNA, spanning 45 bases read in frame from base 1. What the study reported, not specific to this receptor: Clones contracting from day 15 to 85 had balanced CD4/CD8 phenotypes, while a second wave expanding from day 15 to 37 was biased towards CD4+. Some responding clones were found in pre-infection memory, which suggests that pre-existing cross-reactive memory T cells took part in the SARS-CoV-2 response. Contracting CD4+ clones were located mainly in the CM and EM memory subsets, whereas CD8+ clones were found to be enriched in EMRA. SARS-CoV-2 specificity of the second-wave clones peaking on day 37 was not confirmed. The study included only a couple of mild cases, and larger cohorts that include severe cases with pre-infection samples were judged to be necessary.

Concerning this clonotype itself: Its antigen specificity is not known. No base-level quality is on record; no much larger clone is a single base apart.

The chain uses TRBV7-9 and TRBJ2-1, with TRBD2 perhaps the D gene, on 6 matching bases. The receptor was isolated from a man aged 18 to 30 who had mild COVID-19 (a few samples of this study predate the infection). The sample titles of this study are shuffled in the database, so cell type and time point are left out; the donor was told from shared clones. Input material: PBMCs or a T cell subset sorted from them (not recorded which). The CDR3 amino acid sequence is: CASSLHRGYSNEQFF. The nucleotide sequence is given as TGTGCCAGCAGCTTACATCGGGGGTATAGCAATGAGCAGTTCTTC.